The 14 T cell receptor beta chains reported below all come from one sample, sequenced in a study of Ad26.COV2.S vaccination and SARS-CoV-2 variants. Libraries were prepared by immunoSEQ multiplex PCR; TCRdb keeps only in-frame clonotypes and omits some of them. The repertoire includes under 250,000 clones, around 90% of them detected once, and about 2.7% sits in the top ten. The sample's treatment: approximately 18 received Ad26.COV2.S at low or high dose, single or two shots; about 5 received placebo; per-sample allocation not given. Samples analyzed were those drawn on day 63 after the first vaccine or placebo injection. The starting material was peripheral blood, obtained in a trial of Ad26.COV2.S vaccine versus placebo. Receptor source: a person between 18 and 65 years old who received the Ad26.COV2.S COVID-19 vaccine or a placebo.

V is TRBV11-2 and J is TRBJ2-5, with 10 positions matching TRBD2. Germline CDR1 SGHAT, CDR2 FQNNGV. J gave up 1 base and V 4 bases, and 3 bases lay outside the gene matches. This CDR3 has 15 residues. The CDR3 region has the DNA TGTGCCAGCAGCTGGGCTAGCGGGGGCCAAGAGACCCAGTACTTC. Translating gives CASSWASGGQETQYF.

J is TRBJ1-2 and V is TRBV9; D is undetermined. The V gene lost 0 bases and the J gene lost 5 bases, with 14 bases spanning the gap. Germline V gene sequence: CDR1 SGDLS, CDR2 YYNGEE. The CDR3 is 15 residues long. The CDR3 loop is CASSVALGRMYGYTF. The DNA for the CDR3 is TGTGCCAGCAGCGTAGCCCTGGGGAGGATGTATGGCTACACCTTC.

The chain employs TRBV4-3 and TRBJ1-1, with D maybe TRBD1 (5 bases). The V end was cut by 0 bases, the J end by 0 bases, with 11 bases between. This CDR3 region has 16 residues. The V gene's germline CDR1 is LGHNA and CDR2 YSLEER. Here the CDR3 DNA reads TGCGCCAGCAGCCAAGATCTGGCGACAGTGAACACTGAAGCTTTCTTT. It is translated as CASSQDLATVNTEAFF.

The V and J genes are TRBV12-3 or TRBV12-4 and TRBJ2-5, with D unclear. This CDR3 region has 13 residues. V was cut by 4 bases and J by 5 bases, with 11 bases left in between. The CDR3: CASSSPLRETQYF. The CDR3 DNA reads TGTGCCAGCAGTTCTCCCCTCAGGGAGACCCAGTACTTC.

The chain joins TRBV19 to TRBJ2-3, with 8 bases identical to TRBD2. Looked up from germline, CDR1 is LNHDA and CDR2 is SQIVND (reference sequence). This CDR3 is built from 15 residues. V shed 0 bases and J 1 base; nucleotides not matched to a gene: 0. The CDR3 nucleotides are TGTGCCAGTAGTATAGAAGCGGGGGGCACAGATACGCAGTATTTT. It encodes CASSIEAGGTDTQYF.

This chain uses TRBV19 with TRBJ1-5, with D tentatively TRBD1 (6 bases). The CDR3 totals 15 residues. Trimming cost V 4 bases and J 4 bases, with 14 bases left between them. CDR1 and CDR2 (germline): LNHDA, SQIVND (reference sequence). The CDR3 nucleotides are TGTGCCAGTAGTAGCCAGGGGTTAAGGAATCAGCCCCAGCATTTT. Its protein product is CASSSQGLRNQPQHF.

V usage is TRBV9 and J usage is TRBJ1-2; tentative D call: TRBD1 (5 bases). V was shortened by 0 bases and J by 7 bases, with 10 bases between the two germline ends. CDR1 is SGDLS and CDR2 is YYNGEE in the germline V gene. The CDR3 is 13 residues long. The CDR3 DNA sequence: TGTGCCAGCAGCGTAGTTGGGGGAATTGGCTACACCTTC. Encoded protein: CASSVVGGIGYTF.

The chain recombines TRBV5-1 with TRBJ2-1; TRBD2 matches 8 bases. V was clipped by 0 bases and J by 4 bases; unmatched bases: 3. Germline V gene data show CDR1 as SGHRS and CDR2 as YFSETQ. This CDR3 region has 15 residues. The CDR3 reads CASSLVAGQYNEQFF. The CDR3, as DNA: TGCGCCAGCAGCTTGGTAGCGGGGCAATACAATGAGCAGTTCTTC.

The CDR3 region is CASSPGPGASYEQYF. DNA of the CDR3: TGCGCCAGCAGCCCCGGGCCCGGTGCCTCCTACGAGCAGTACTTC. The gene calls are TRBV4-3 and TRBJ2-7; D is ambiguous. With 4 bases removed from V and 0 bases from J, the gap between germline ends came to 13 bases. Looked up from germline, CDR1 is LGHNA and CDR2 is YSLEER. The CDR3 runs to 15 residues.

The CDR3 loop reads CASSPLDLGPYGYTF. In nucleotides, the CDR3 is TGTGCCAGCTCACCACTCGACTTGGGCCCCTATGGCTACACCTTC. The chain combines TRBV18 with TRBJ1-2; D ambiguous. The germline CDR1 and CDR2 sequences are KGHSH and LQKENI. The length of the CDR3 is 15 residues. V was shortened by 1 base and J by 4 bases, with 13 bases between the two germline ends. Based on the CDR3 plus reference TRBV18 and TRBJ1-2, the full variable domain is NAGVMQNPRHLVRRRGQEARLRCSPMKGHSHVYWYRQLPEEGLKFMVYLQKENIIDESGMPKERFSAEFPKEGPSILRIQQVVRGDSAAYFCASSPLDLGPYGYTFGSGTRLTVV.

V and J are TRBV5-1 and TRBJ2-7, with a possible D match to TRBD2 (5 bases). Germline loops: CDR1 SGHRS, CDR2 YFSETQ. Trimming took off 0 bases at V and 3 bases at J, with 10 bases between the two ends. This CDR3 has 14 amino acids. This CDR3 is CASSLGGKFYEQYF. For the CDR3, the DNA is TGCGCCAGCAGCTTGGGAGGGAAATTCTACGAGCAGTACTTC.

This chain uses TRBV27 with TRBJ1-1; weak D call: TRBD1 (5 bases). V dropped 4 bases and J dropped 8 bases, with 14 bases sitting between them. This CDR3 contains 13 residues. Germline-derived CDR1 and CDR2 are MNHEY and SMNVEV (reference sequence). CDR3 sequence reads: CASSSHLQGEAFF. Here the CDR3 DNA reads TGTGCCAGCAGTTCTCACCTGCAGGGAGAAGCTTTCTTT.

This clone was detected a few times. DNA for the CDR3: TGTGCCAGCAGCCGCTTTCAGGGAGAGGCTGAAGCTTTCTTT. Translating gives CASSRFQGEAEAFF. The rearrangement links TRBV7-3 to TRBJ1-1; tentatively, D is TRBD1 (5 bases). The CDR3 sequence is 14 residues long. Germline V CDR1 and CDR2: SGHTA, FQGTGA. V was cut by 5 bases and J by 6 bases, with 16 bases left in between.

This sequence joins TRBV6-5 and TRBJ1-6; D is possibly TRBD1 (5 bases). V was cut by 6 bases and J by 7 bases, with 16 bases left in between. Germline CDR1 and CDR2: MNHEY and SVGAGI. The CDR3 spans 15 residues. This CDR3 reads CASRNGQGRNSPLHF. CDR3 DNA sequence: TGTGCCAGCAGAAACGGACAAGGGAGGAATTCACCCCTCCACTTT.